This TCR beta chain is from a study of CD8 T cells in ankylosing spondylitis. Overall study findings and caveats: A CD8+ phenotype characterized the disease-linked clones, which were relatively rare in peripheral blood. What appeared characteristic of ankylosing spondylitis blood was a TCR beta motif of fewer than ten highly homologous variants. Some of these motif variants have turned up before, in reports on reactive arthritis synovial fluid and blood.

In making TCR beta libraries, quantitative 5'-RACE with molecular barcodes was used. MiXCR, applied by TCRdb to the 5' RACE reads, yields one record per CDR3 protein. The sample includes roughly 190,000 distinct CDR3 sequences, roughly 13% of them seen just once. J lost 2 bases, V lost 4 bases, and 5 bases had no gene match. Germline assignment: CDR1 MGHRA and CDR2 YSYEKL. The CDR3 extends over 14 amino acids. This clonotype turned up a few times. As yet, its antigen is unknown. Sequenced input: blood, either unsorted or a sorted T cell fraction (not recorded which). The origin of this receptor is a male donor with ankylosing spondylitis or in good health (not recorded which). The V and J genes are TRBV4-1 and TRBJ2-7, with 7 bases identical to TRBD1. The CDR3: CASSPHRGPYEQYF. In DNA, the CDR3 is TGCGCCAGCAGCCCACACAGGGGCCCCTACGAGCAGTACTTC.